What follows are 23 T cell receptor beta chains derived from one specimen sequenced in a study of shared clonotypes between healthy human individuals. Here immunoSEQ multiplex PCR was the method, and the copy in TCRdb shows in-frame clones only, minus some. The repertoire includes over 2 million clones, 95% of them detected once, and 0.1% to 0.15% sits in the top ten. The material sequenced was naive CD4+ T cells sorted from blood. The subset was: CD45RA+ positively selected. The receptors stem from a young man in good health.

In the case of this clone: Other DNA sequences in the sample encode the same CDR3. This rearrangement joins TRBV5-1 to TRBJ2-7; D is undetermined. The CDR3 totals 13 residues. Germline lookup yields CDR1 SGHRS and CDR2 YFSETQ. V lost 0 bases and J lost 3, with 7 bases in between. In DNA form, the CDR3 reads TGCGCCAGCAGCTTGGTAGGTAGCTACGAGCAGTACTTC. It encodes CASSLVGSYEQYF.

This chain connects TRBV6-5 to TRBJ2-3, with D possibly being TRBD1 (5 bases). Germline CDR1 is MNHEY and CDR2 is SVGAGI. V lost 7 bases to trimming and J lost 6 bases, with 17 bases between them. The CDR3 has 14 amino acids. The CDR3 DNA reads TGTGCCAGCATGGGGCTTGTGGGGTCGGATACGCAGTATTTT. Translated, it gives CASMGLVGSDTQYF.

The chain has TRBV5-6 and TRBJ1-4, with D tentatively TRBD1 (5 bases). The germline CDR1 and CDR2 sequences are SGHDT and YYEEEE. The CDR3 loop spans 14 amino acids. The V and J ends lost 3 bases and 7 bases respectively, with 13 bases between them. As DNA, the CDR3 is TGTGCCAGCAGCTCAAGGGGTCAGGGTGAAAAACTGTTTTTT. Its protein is CASSSRGQGEKLFF.

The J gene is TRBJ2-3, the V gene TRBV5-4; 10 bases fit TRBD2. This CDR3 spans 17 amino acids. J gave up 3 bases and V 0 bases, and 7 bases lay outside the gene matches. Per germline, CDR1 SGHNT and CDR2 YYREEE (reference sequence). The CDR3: CASSLASGRGATDTQYF. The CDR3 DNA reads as TGTGCCAGCAGCTTGGCTAGCGGGAGAGGTGCTACAGATACGCAGTATTTT.

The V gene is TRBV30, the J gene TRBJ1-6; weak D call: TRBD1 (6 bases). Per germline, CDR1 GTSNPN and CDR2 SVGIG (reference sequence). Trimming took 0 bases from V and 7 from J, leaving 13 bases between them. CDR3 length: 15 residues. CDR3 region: CAWSVDRRGNSPLHF. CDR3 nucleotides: TGTGCCTGGAGTGTCGACAGGCGAGGAAATTCACCCCTCCACTTT.

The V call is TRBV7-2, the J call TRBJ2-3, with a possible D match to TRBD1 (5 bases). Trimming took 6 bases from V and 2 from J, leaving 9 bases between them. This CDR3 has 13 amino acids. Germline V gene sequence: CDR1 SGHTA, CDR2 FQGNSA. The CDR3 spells CASSKDITDTQYF. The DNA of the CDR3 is TGTGCCAGCAGTAAGGACATCACAGATACGCAGTATTTT.

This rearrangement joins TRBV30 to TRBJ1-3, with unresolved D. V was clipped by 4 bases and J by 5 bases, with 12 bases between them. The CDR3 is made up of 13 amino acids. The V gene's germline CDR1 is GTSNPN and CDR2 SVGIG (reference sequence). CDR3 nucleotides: TGTGCCTGGAAAGAAATTAGTAGAAACACCATATATTTT. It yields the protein CAWKEISRNTIYF.

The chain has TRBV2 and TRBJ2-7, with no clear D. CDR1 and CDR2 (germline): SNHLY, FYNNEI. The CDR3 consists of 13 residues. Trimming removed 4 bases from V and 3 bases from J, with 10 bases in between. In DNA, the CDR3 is TGTGCCAGCAGTGGGGTGGACGGCTACGAGCAGTACTTC. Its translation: CASSGVDGYEQYF.

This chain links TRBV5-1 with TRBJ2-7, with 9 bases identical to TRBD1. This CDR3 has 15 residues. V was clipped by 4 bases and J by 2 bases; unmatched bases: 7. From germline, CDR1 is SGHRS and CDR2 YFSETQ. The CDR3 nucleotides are TGCGCCAGCAGCCGGACAGGGGCCCCTGCCTACGAGCAGTACTTC. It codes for CASSRTGAPAYEQYF.

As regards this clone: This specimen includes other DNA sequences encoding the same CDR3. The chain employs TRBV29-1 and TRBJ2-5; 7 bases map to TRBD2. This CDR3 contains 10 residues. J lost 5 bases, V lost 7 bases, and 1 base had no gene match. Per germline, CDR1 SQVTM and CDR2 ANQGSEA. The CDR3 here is CSAGGETQYF. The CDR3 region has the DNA TGCAGCGCCGGGGGGGAGACCCAGTACTTC.

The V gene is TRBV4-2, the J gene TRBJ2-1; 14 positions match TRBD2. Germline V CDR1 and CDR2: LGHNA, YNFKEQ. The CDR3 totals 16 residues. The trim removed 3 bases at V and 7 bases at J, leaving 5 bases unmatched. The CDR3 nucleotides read TGTGCCAGCAGCCACCCAGGACTAGCGGGAGGAAATGAGCAGTTCTTC. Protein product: CASSHPGLAGGNEQFF.

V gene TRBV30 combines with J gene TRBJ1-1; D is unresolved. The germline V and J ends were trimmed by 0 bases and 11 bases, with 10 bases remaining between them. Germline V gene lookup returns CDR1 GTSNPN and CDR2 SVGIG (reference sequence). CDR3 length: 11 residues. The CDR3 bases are TGTGCCTGGAGTGTAGGAGGGAGTGCTTTCTTT. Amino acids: CAWSVGGSAFF.

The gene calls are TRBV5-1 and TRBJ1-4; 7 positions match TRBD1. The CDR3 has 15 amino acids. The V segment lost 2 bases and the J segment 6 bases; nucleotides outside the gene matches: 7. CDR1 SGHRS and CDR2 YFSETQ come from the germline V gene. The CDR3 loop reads CASSFGQVRDEKLFF. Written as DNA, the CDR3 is TGCGCCAGCAGCTTCGGACAGGTTAGGGATGAAAAACTGTTTTTT.

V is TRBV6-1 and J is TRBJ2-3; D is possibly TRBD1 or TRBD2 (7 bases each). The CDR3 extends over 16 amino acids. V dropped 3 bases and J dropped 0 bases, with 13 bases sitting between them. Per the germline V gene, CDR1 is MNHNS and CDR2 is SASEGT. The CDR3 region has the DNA TGTGCCAGCAGTGATCAGGGGGGGCCAAGCACAGATACGCAGTATTTT. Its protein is CASSDQGGPSTDTQYF.

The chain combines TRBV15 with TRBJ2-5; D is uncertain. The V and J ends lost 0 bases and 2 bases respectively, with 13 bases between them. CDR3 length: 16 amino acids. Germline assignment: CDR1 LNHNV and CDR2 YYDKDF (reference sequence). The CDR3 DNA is TGTGCCACCAGCAGAGATCAGTTCGGGTCTCAAGAGACCCAGTACTTC. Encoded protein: CATSRDQFGSQETQYF.

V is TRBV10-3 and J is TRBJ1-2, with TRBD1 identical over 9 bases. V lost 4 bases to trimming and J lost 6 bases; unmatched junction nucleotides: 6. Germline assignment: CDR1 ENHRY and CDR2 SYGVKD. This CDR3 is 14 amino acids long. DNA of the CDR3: TGTGCCATCAGTGTGGACAGGGGAAGGGATGGCTACACCTTC. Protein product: CAISVDRGRDGYTF.

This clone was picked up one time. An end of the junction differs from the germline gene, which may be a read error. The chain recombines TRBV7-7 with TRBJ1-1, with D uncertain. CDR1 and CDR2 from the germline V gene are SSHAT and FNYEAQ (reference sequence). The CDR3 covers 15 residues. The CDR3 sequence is CASSPWTGSGIEAFF. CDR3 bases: TGTGCTAGCAGCCCGTGGACCGGGTCTGGAATTGAAGCTTTCTTT.

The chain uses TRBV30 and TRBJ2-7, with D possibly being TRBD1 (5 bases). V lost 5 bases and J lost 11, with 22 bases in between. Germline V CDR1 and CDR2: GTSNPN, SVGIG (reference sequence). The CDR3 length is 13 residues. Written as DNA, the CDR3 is TGTGCCTGGGCCCCCGTGACAGCTTATATAGAGTACTTC. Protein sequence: CAWAPVTAYIEYF.

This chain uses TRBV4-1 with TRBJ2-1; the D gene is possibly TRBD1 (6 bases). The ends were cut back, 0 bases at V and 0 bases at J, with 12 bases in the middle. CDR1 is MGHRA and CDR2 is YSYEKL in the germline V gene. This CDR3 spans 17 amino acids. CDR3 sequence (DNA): TGCGCCAGCAGCCAAGATCCCCACAGGGCCTCCTACAATGAGCAGTTCTTC. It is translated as CASSQDPHRASYNEQFF.

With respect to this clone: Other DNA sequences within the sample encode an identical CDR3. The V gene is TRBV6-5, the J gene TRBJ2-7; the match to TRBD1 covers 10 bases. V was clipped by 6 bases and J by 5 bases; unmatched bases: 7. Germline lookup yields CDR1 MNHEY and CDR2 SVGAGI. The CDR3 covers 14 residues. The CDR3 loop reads CASSRGDRGHEQYF. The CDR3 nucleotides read TGTGCCAGCAGCCGTGGGGACAGGGGCCACGAGCAGTACTTC.

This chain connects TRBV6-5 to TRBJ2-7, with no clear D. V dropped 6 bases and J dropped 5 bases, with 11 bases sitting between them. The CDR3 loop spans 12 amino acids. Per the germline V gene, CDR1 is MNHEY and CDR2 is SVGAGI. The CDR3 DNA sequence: TGTGCCAGCAGACAAGGAGTCCACGAGCAGTACTTC. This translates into CASRQGVHEQYF.

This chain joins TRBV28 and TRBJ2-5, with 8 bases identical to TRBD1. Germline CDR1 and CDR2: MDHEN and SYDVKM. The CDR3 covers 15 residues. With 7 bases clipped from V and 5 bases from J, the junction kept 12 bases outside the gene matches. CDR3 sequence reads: CASKARGRLQETQYF. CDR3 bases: TGTGCCAGCAAAGCCAGGGGGCGCCTCCAGGAGACCCAGTACTTC.

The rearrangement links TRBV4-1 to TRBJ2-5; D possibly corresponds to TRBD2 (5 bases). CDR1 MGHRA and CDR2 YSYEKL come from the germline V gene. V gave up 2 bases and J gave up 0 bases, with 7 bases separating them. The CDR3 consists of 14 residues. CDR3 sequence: CASSQRRNQETQYF. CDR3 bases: TGCGCCAGCAGCCAAAGGAGGAACCAAGAGACCCAGTACTTC.